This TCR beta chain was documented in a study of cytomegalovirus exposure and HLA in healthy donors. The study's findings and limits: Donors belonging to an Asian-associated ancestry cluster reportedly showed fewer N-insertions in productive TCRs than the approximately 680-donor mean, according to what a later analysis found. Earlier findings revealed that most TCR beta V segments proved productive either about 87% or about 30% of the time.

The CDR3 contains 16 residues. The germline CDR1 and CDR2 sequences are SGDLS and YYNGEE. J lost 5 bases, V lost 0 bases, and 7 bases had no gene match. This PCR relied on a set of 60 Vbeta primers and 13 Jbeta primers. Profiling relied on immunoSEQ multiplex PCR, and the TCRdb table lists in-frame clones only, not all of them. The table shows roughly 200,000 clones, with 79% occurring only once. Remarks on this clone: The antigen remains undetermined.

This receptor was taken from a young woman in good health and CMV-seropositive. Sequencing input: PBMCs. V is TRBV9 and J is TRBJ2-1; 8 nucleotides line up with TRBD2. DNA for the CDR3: TGTGCCAGCAGCGTAGGGCAACTAGCGGACGACAATGAGCAGTTCTTC. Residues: CASSVGQLADDNEQFF.